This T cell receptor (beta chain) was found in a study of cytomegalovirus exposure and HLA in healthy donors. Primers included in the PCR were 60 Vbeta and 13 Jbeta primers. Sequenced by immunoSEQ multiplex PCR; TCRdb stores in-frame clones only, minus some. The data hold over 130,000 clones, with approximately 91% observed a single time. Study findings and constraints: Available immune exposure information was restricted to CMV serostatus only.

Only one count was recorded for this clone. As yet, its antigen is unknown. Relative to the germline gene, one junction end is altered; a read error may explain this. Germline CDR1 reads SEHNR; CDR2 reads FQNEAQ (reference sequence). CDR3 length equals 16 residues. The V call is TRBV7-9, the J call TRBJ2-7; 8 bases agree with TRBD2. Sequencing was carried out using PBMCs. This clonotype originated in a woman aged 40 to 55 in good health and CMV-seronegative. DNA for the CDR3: TGTTCCAGCAGCCTCCTTACTAGCGGAGTTGACTTGGAGCAGTACTTC. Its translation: CSSSLLTSGVDLEQYF.